The 13 T cell receptor beta chains below were found in one sample sequenced in a study of T cells in Graves' hyperthyroidism and ophthalmopathy. The source material, RNA transcripts, was used to amplify TCR beta CDR3 regions. Researchers ran a first-round RT-PCR on the TCR CDR3 using the HTBI primer set. MiXCR was run by TCRdb on the multiplex PCR reads, yielding one entry per CDR3 protein. The table has 140,000 or so distinct CDR3 sequences, about 20% seen once. Sequenced sample: blood. These receptors came from a woman aged 45-60 years with Graves' hyperthyroidism that later progressed to Graves' ophthalmopathy.

This rearrangement joins TRBV7-9 to TRBJ2-2; D is ambiguous. The V and J ends lost 4 bases and 0 bases respectively, with 6 bases between them. This CDR3 comprises 14 residues. Germline CDR1 reads SEHNR; CDR2 reads FQNEAQ (reference sequence). Here the CDR3 DNA reads TGTGCCAGCAGCTATGGGTCGAACACCGGGGAGCTGTTTTTT. Protein product: CASSYGSNTGELFF.

This rearrangement joins TRBV6-1 to TRBJ2-4; 7 bases are a match to TRBD1. Germline V gene lookup returns CDR1 MNHNS and CDR2 SASEGT. This CDR3 is built from 14 residues. V lost 6 bases to trimming and J lost 3 bases; unmatched junction nucleotides: 5. The CDR3 DNA reads as TGTGCCAGCAGCCTAGGGGACAGCAAAAACATTCAGTACTTC. As protein: CASSLGDSKNIQYF.

This clonotype appeared many times. The genes are TRBV11-3 and TRBJ2-5, with D tentatively TRBD2 (6 bases). CDR1 is SGHNT and CDR2 is YENEEA in the germline V gene. The CDR3 covers 18 residues. V lost 5 bases, J lost 5 bases, and 27 bases lay in between. The CDR3 spells CASSPSPLQRACRETQYF. In DNA form, the CDR3 reads TGTGCCAGCAGCCCCAGCCCCTTGCAGCGGGCCTGCAGGGAGACCCAGTACTTC.

The J gene is TRBJ1-3, the V gene TRBV5-1; unclear D gene. The V end was cut by 1 base, the J end by 0 bases, with 11 bases between. This CDR3 is 16 amino acids long. Germline values: CDR1 SGHRS, CDR2 YFSETQ. Written as DNA, the CDR3 is TGCGCCAGCAGCTTGAGTACTGGGAGCTCTGGAAACACCATATATTTT. Encoded protein: CASSLSTGSSGNTIYF.

This clonotype has more than one count but fewer than ten. A much more abundant neighbour one base away suggests this may be a read error. The chain joins TRBV12-3 or TRBV12-4 to TRBJ2-5; 7 nucleotides line up with TRBD2. This CDR3 has 14 amino acids. The CDR3: CASSRRGGVEAQYF. CDR3 nucleotide sequence: TGTGCCAGCAGTCGCCGGGGAGGGGTAGAGGCCCAGTACTTC.

This clonotype was recorded a few times. The rearrangement links TRBV27 to TRBJ1-6; D is perhaps TRBD1 (6 bases). The germline V gene encodes CDR1 MNHEY and CDR2 SMNVEV (reference sequence). The CDR3 is 13 residues long. The V end was cut by 4 bases, the J end by 6 bases, with 7 bases between. This CDR3 is CASSYRVNSPLHF. As DNA, the CDR3 is TGTGCCAGCAGTTACAGGGTTAATTCACCCCTCCACTTT.

With respect to this clonotype: Being one base from a much bigger clone, this may be a read error. In DNA form, the CDR3 reads TGTGCCGGCAGTTTTGGAAACAGGCCCTACGAGCAGTACTTC. Protein product: CAGSFGNRPYEQYF. This sequence joins TRBV12-3 or TRBV12-4 and TRBJ2-7; D is possibly TRBD1 (5 bases). The CDR3 extends over 14 amino acids.

This clonotype appeared many times. The chain is built from TRBV5-5 and TRBJ2-1, with TRBD2 identical over 13 bases. CDR1 and CDR2 from the germline V gene are SGHKS and YYEKEE (reference sequence). V was clipped by 5 bases and J by 4 bases; unmatched bases: 15. The CDR3 consists of 19 residues. CDR3 protein: CASSKTGTSGVGIYNEQFF. The CDR3 bases are TGTGCCAGCAGTAAAACGGGGACTAGCGGGGTTGGGATATACAATGAGCAGTTCTTC.

V is TRBV11-2 and J is TRBJ2-7, with D possibly matching TRBD2 (6 bases). The CDR3 covers 16 residues. CDR1 is SGHAT and CDR2 is FQNNGV in the germline V gene. V was trimmed by 6 bases and J by 5 bases, leaving 23 bases between them. The CDR3 here is CASSDGGNPRQNEQYF. The CDR3 DNA is TGTGCCAGCAGTGACGGGGGAAATCCCCGTCAGAACGAGCAGTACTTC.

V and J are TRBV7-2 and TRBJ1-1, with no clear D. Between the trimmed V and J ends, which lost 0 bases and 1 base, there was a span of 9 bases. The CDR3 spans 15 residues. CDR1 is SGHTA and CDR2 is FQGNSA in the germline V gene. The CDR3 nucleotides are TGTGCCAGCAGCTTAGCGGCGGCCCGGAACACTGAAGCTTTCTTT. Protein sequence: CASSLAAARNTEAFF. Variable domain in full (rest from reference TRBV7-2 and TRBJ1-1): GAGVSQSPSNKVTEKGKDVELRCDPISGHTALYWYRQSLGQGLEFLIYFQGNSAPDKSGLPSDRFSAERTGGSVSTLTIQRTQQEDSAVYLCASSLAAARNTEAFFGQGTRLTVV.

The sample holds many counts of this clonotype. V and J are TRBV18 and TRBJ1-1; D unclear. The germline V and J ends were trimmed by 2 bases and 0 bases, with 7 bases remaining between them. Germline CDR1 is KGHSH and CDR2 is LQKENI. The CDR3 is 14 residues long. This chain's CDR3 is CASSPGSLNTEAFF. The CDR3, as DNA: TGTGCCAGCTCACCAGGCAGTTTGAACACTGAAGCTTTCTTT.

This clonotype showed up many times. This chain links TRBV2 with TRBJ2-5; D call uncertain. The CDR3 runs to 14 residues. Germline assignment: CDR1 SNHLY and CDR2 FYNNEI. V was pared by 7 bases and J by 2 bases, with 14 bases between. CDR3 nucleotides: TGTGCCAGCAAAGGAAGGGTGGCTCAAGAGACCCAGTACTTC. It yields the protein CASKGRVAQETQYF.

This clonotype was counted ten times or more. This chain uses TRBV12-3 or TRBV12-4 with TRBJ2-7, with 8 bases that match TRBD2. The V and J ends lost 3 bases and 3 bases, in that order; junction bases with no gene match: 7. This CDR3 has 15 residues. The CDR3 sequence: CASSLGGLGGYEQYF. CDR3 coding DNA: TGTGCCAGCAGTTTGGGGGGACTAGGAGGCTACGAGCAGTACTTC.